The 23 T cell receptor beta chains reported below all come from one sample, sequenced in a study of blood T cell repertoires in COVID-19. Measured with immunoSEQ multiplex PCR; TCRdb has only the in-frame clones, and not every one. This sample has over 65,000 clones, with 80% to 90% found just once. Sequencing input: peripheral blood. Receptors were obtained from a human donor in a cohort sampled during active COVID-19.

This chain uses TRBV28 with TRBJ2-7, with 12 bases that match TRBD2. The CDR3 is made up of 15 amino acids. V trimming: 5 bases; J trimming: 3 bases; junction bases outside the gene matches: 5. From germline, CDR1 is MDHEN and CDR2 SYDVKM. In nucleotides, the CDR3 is TGTGCCAGCAGTCAAGGGACTAGCGGGCTCTACGAGCAGTACTTC. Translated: CASSQGTSGLYEQYF.

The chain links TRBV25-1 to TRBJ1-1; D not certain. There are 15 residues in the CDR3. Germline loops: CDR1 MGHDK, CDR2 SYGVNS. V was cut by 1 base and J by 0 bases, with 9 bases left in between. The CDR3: CASSELGKLNTEAFF. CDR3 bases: TGTGCCAGCAGTGAATTGGGCAAATTGAACACTGAAGCTTTCTTT.

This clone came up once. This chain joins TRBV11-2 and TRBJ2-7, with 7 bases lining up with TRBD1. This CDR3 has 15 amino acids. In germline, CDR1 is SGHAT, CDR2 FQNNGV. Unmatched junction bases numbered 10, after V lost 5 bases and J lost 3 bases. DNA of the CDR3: TGTGCCAGCAGCACTCCGGGACAGTCCCTCTACGAGCAGTACTTC. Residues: CASSTPGQSLYEQYF.

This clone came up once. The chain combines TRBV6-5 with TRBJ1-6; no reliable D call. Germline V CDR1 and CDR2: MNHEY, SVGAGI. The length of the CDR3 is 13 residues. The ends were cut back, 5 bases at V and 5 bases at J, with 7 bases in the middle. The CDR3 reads CASSPRDNSPLHF. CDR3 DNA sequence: TGTGCCAGCAGTCCTCGCGATAATTCACCCCTCCACTTT.

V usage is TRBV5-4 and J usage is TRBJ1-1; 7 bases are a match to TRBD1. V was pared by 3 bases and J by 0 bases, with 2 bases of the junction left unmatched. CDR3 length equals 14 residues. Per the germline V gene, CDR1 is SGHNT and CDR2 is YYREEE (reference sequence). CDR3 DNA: TGTGCCAGCAGCTCGGGACAGATGAACACTGAAGCTTTCTTT. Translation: CASSSGQMNTEAFF.

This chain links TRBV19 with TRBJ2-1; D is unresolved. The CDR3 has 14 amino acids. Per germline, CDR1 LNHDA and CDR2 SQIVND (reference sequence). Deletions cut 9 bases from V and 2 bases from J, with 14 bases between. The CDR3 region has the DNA TGTGCCAGCCTTAGCTCCCCCCCCTACAATGAGCAGTTCTTC. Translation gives CASLSSPPYNEQFF.

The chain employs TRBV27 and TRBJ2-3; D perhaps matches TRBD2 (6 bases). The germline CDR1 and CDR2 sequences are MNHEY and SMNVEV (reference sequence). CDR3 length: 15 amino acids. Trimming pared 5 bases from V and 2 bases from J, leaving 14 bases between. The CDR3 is CASSLTSGTTDTQYF. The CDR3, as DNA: TGTGCCAGCAGTCTGACTAGTGGGACCACAGATACGCAGTATTTT.

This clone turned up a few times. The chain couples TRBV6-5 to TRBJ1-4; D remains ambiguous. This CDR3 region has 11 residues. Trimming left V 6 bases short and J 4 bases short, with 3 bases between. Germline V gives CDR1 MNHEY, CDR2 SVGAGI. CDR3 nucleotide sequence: TGTGCCAGCAGACTTAATGAAAAACTGTTTTTT. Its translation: CASRLNEKLFF.

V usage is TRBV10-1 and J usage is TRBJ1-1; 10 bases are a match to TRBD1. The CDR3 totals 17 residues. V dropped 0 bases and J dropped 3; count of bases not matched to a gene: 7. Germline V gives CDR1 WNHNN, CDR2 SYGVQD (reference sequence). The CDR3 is CASSESELGTGDTEAFF. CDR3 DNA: TGCGCCAGCAGTGAGTCCGAATTAGGGACAGGGGACACTGAAGCTTTCTTT.

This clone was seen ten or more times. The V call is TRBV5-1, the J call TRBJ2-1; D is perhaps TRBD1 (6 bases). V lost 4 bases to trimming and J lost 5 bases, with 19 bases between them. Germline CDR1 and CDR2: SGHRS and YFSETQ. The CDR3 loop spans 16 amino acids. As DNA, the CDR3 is TGCGCCAGCAGCCTGCTAATGGCAGGGGAAGACAATGAGCAGTTCTTC. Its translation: CASSLLMAGEDNEQFF.

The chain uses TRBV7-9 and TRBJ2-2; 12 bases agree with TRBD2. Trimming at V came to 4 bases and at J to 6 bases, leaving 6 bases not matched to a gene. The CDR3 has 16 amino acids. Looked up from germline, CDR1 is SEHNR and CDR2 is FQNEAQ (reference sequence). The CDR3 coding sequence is TGTGCCAGCAGCTACCCGGGACTAGCGGGTTCCGGGGAGCTGTTTTTT. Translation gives CASSYPGLAGSGELFF. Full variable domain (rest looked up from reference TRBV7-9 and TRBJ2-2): DTGVSQNPRHKITKRGQNVTFRCDPISEHNRLYWYRQTLGQGPEFLTYFQNEAQLEKSRLLSDRFSAERPKGSFSTLEIQRTEQGDSAMYLCASSYPGLAGSGELFFGEGSRLTVL.

In nucleotides, the CDR3 is TGCGCCCGCCGAATCACTAGCGGGAGCTTGGGCACAGATACGCAGTATTTT. Translating it yields CARRITSGSLGTDTQYF. V and J are TRBV10-1 and TRBJ2-3, with TRBD2 matching 11 bases. The CDR3 runs 17 residues. J gave up 1 base and V 11 bases, and 14 bases lay outside the gene matches. CDR1 and CDR2 from the germline V gene are WNHNN and SYGVQD (reference sequence).

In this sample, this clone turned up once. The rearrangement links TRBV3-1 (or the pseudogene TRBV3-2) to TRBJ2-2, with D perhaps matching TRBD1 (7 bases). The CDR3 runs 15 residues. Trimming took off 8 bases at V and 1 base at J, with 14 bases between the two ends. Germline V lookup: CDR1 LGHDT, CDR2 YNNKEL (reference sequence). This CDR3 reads CASPRGTENTGELFF. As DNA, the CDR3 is TGTGCCAGCCCCCGGGGGACAGAGAACACCGGGGAGCTGTTTTTT.

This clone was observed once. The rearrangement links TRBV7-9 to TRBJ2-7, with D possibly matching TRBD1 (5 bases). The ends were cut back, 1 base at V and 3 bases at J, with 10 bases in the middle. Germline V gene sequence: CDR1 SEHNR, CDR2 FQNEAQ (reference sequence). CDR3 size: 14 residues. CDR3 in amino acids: CASSLEGLNYEQYF. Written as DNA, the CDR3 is TGTGCCAGCAGCTTAGAGGGGCTGAACTACGAGCAGTACTTC.

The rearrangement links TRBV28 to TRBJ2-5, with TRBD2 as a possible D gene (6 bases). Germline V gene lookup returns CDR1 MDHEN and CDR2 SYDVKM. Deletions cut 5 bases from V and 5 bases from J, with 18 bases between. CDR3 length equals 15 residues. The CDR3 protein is CASSRLVAAGETQYF. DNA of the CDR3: TGTGCCAGCAGTCGACTGGTGGCCGCGGGGGAGACCCAGTACTTC. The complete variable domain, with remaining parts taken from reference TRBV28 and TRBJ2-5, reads DVKVTQSSRYLVKRTGEKVFLECVQDMDHENMFWYRQDPGLGLRLIYFSYDVKMKEKGDIPEGYSVSREKKERFSLILESASTNQTSMYLCASSRLVAAGETQYFGPGTRLLVL.

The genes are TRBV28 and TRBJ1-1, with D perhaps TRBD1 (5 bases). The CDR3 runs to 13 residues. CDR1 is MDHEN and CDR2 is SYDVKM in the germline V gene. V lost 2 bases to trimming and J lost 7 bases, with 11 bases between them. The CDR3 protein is CASSLGGWSEAFF. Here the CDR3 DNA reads TGTGCCAGCAGTTTAGGGGGGTGGAGTGAAGCTTTCTTT.

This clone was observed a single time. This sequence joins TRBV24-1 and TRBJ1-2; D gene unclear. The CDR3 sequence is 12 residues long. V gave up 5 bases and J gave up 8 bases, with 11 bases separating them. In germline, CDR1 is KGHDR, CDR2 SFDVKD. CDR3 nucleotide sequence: TGTGCCACCAGTGCTCTGGCGGGAGGCTACACCTTC. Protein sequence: CATSALAGGYTF.

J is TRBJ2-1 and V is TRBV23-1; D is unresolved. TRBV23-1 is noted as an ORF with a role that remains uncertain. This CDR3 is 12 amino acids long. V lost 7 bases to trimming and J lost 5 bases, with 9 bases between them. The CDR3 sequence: CASTRYDNEQFF. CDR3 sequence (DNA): TGCGCCAGCACTCGGTACGACAATGAGCAGTTCTTC.

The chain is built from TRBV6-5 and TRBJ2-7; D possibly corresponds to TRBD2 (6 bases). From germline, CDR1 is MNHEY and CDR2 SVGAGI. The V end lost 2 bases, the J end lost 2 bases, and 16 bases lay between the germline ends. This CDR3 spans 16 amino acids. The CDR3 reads CASSYGGDSTPYEQYF. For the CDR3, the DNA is TGTGCCAGCAGTTACGGCGGGGATTCTACCCCCTACGAGCAGTACTTC.

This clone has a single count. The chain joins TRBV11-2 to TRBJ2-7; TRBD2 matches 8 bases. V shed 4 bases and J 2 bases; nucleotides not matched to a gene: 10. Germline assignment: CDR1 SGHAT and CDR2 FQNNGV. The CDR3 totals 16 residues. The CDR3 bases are TGTGCCAGCAGCTCCGGGAGGGACTGGAAAACCTACGAGCAGTACTTC. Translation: CASSSGRDWKTYEQYF.

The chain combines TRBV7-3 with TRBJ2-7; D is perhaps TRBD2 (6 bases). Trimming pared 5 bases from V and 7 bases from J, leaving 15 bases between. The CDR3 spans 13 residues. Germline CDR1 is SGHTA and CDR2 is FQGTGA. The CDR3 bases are TGTGCCAGCAGCGGTAATGTGGGGGGTGAGCAGTACTTC. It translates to CASSGNVGGEQYF.

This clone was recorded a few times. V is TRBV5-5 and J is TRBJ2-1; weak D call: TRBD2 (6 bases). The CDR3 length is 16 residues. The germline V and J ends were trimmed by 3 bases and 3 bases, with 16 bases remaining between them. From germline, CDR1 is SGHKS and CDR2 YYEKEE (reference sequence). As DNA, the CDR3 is TGTGCCAGCAGCTGGGTCCCTGCGGGAAACTACAATGAGCAGTTCTTC. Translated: CASSWVPAGNYNEQFF.

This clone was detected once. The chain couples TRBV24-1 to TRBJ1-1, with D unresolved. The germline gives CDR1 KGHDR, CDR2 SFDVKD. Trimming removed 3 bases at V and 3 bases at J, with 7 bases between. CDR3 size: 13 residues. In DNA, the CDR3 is TGTGCCACCAGTGATGCCCGGGACACTGAAGCTTTCTTT. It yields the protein CATSDARDTEAFF.